The T cell receptor (beta chain) under discussion was sequenced for a study of early stage breast cancer tumors. The overall study: Average read coverage per sample was about 10-fold.

The table came from immunoSEQ multiplex PCR; TCRdb's copy has only in-frame clones and leaves some out. The top ten clones hold 4.7% of a sample with 30,000 or so clones, more than 65% of them seen once. Looked up from germline, CDR1 is LNHNV and CDR2 is YYDKDF (reference sequence). The V end lost 3 bases, the J end lost 0 bases, and 24 bases lay between the germline ends. There are 21 residues in the CDR3. The V gene is TRBV15, the J gene TRBJ2-6; tentatively, D is TRBD1 or TRBD2 (6 bases each). The source material was blood. The sequence was obtained from a person between 35 and 49 years old with breast cancer. CDR3 in amino acids: CATSRTGDWGARSSGANVLTF. The CDR3 coding sequence is TGTGCCACCAGCAGGACTGGCGATTGGGGGGCGAGAAGCTCTGGGGCCAACGTCCTGACTTTC.